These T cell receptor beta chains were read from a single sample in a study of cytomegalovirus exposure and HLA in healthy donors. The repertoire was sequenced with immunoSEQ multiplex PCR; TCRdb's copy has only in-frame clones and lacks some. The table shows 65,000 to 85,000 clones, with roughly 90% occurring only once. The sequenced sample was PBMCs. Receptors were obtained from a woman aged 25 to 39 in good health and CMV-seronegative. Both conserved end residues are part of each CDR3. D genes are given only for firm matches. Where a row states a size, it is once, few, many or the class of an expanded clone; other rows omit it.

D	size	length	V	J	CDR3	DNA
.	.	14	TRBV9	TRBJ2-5	CASSVGTYQETQYF	TGTGCCAGCAGCGTGGGGACTTATCAAGAGACCCAGTACTTC
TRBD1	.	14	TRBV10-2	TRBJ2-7	CASTTGGYSYEQYF	TGCGCCAGCACCACAGGGGGCTACTCCTACGAGCAGTACTTC
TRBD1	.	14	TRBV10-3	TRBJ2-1	CAIRGQGSYNEQFF	TGTGCCATCAGGGGACAGGGATCATACAATGAGCAGTTCTTC
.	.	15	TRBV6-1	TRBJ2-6	CASSETITGANVLTF	TGTGCCAGCAGTGAAACAATAACCGGGGCCAACGTCCTGACTTTC
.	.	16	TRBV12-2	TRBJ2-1	CASRPRLAERRNEQFF	TGTGCAAGTCGCCCGAGACTAGCGGAGCGAAGGAATGAGCAGTTCTTC
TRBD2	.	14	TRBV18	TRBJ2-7	CASSPTSGKYEQYF	TGTGCCAGCTCACCGACTAGCGGAAAGTACGAGCAGTACTTC
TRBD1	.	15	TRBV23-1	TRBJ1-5	CASKDRVESNQPQHF	TGCGCCAGCAAGGACAGGGTTGAATCCAATCAGCCCCAGCATTTT
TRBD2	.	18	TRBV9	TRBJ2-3	CASSPPGTTAAPTDTQYF	TGTGCCAGCAGCCCCCCCGGGACTACCGCGGCCCCCACAGATACGCAGTATTTT
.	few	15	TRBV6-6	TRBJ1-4	CASSYGRTTNEKLFF	TGTGCCAGCAGTTACGGGCGTACAACTAATGAAAAACTGTTTTTT
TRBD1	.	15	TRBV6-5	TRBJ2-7	CASSYSGTGGYEQYF	TGTGCCAGCAGTTACTCCGGGACAGGGGGCTACGAGCAGTACTTC
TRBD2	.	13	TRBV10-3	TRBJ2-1	CAIRGAGDSEQFF	TGTGCCATCAGAGGAGCGGGAGACAGTGAGCAGTTCTTC
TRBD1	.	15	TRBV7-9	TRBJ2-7	CASSPGTGAPYEQYF	TGTGCCAGCAGCCCCGGGACAGGGGCGCCCTACGAGCAGTACTTC
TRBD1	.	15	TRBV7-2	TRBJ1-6	CASSAQQGRGSPLHF	TGTGCCAGCAGCGCGCAACAGGGGCGAGGTTCACCCCTCCACTTT
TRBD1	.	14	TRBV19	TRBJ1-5	CASTPDRDNQPQHF	TGTGCCAGTACCCCCGACAGGGACAATCAGCCCCAGCATTTT